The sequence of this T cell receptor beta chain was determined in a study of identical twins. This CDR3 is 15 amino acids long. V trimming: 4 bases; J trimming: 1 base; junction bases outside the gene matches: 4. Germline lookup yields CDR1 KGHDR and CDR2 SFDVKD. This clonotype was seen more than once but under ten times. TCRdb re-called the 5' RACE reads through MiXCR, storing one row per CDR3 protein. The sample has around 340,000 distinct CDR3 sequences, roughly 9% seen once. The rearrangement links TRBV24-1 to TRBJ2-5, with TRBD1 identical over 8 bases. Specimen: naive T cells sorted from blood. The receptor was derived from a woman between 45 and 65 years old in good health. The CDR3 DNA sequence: TGTGCCACCAGTGACCGACAGGGGATCCAAGAGACCCAGTACTTC. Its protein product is CATSDRQGIQETQYF.